This passage covers 10 T cell receptor beta chains from one sample sequenced in a study of shared clonotypes between healthy human individuals. Libraries were prepared by immunoSEQ multiplex PCR; TCRdb keeps only in-frame clonotypes and omits some of them. The sample has about 2 million clones; roughly 96% are singletons. Sample: naive CD4+ T cells sorted from blood. Indicated subset: CD45RA+ positively selected. All receptors derive from a man aged 18 to 30 in good health.

The chain employs TRBV2 and TRBJ1-3, with a weak D call TRBD1 (5 bases). CDR1 and CDR2 from the germline V gene are SNHLY and FYNNEI. CDR3 size: 12 residues. V lost 10 bases and J 8 bases, leaving 15 bases between the germline ends. CDR3 nucleotides: TGTGCCATCAGCCCCCTGGGGCACACCATATATTTT. Translated: CAISPLGHTIYF.

This chain uses TRBV15 with TRBJ1-1, with 8 bases fitting TRBD1. Germline trimming cut 0 bases from V and 2 bases from J; bases unmatched to any gene: 5. CDR3 length: 16 residues. Per the germline V gene, CDR1 is LNHNV and CDR2 is YYDKDF (reference sequence). The chain's CDR3 is CATSRDSGQVNTEAFF. CDR3 coding DNA: TGTGCCACCAGCAGAGATTCGGGACAGGTAAACACTGAAGCTTTCTTT.

This chain connects TRBV7-8 to TRBJ1-2; D remains unclear. The CDR3 runs to 18 residues. V lost 3 bases to trimming and J lost 5 bases, with 25 bases between them. Per germline, CDR1 SGHVS and CDR2 FQNEAQ. The CDR3 region has the DNA TGTGCCAGCAGCTTCGGCCGATTTACCAACCATGGGAAATATGGCTACACCTTC. Translation: CASSFGRFTNHGKYGYTF.

The chain carries TRBV6-4 and TRBJ2-3, with D unresolved. The CDR3 runs 13 residues. V gave up 6 bases and J gave up 6 bases, with 13 bases separating them. The germline V gene has CDR1 MRHNA and CDR2 SNTAGT. In nucleotides, the CDR3 is TGTGCCAGCAGCATTGAGGCCGAGGATACGCAGTATTTT. The encoded protein is CASSIEAEDTQYF.

The chain couples TRBV5-4 to TRBJ2-7, with 14 bases identical to TRBD2. The CDR3 sequence is 15 residues long. The V gene end was trimmed by 4 bases and the J gene end by 4 bases; junction bases not matched to a gene: 4. Germline-derived CDR1 and CDR2 are SGHNT and YYREEE (reference sequence). This CDR3 is CASSRTSGGKYEQYF. The CDR3 DNA sequence: TGTGCCAGCAGCCGGACTAGCGGGGGGAAGTACGAGCAGTACTTC.

The chain has TRBV2 and TRBJ2-7, with 9 bases fitting TRBD1. Germline V gene data show CDR1 as SNHLY and CDR2 as FYNNEI. The junction had 2 bases not matched to a gene; V was cut back by 6 bases and J by 5 bases. This CDR3 is 12 amino acids long. Here the CDR3 reads CASRQGANEQYF. CDR3 nucleotides: TGTGCCAGCAGACAGGGGGCAAACGAGCAGTACTTC. Variable domain in full (rest from reference TRBV2 and TRBJ2-7): EPEVTQTPSHQVTQMGQEVILRCVPISNHLYFYWYRQILGQKVEFLVSFYNNEISEKSEIFDDQFSVERPDGSNFTLKIRSTKLEDSAMYFCASRQGANEQYFGPGTRLTVT.

The chain couples TRBV6-5 to TRBJ2-7; unclear D gene. Per the germline V gene, CDR1 is MNHEY and CDR2 is SVGAGI. The CDR3 has 15 residues. The V and J ends lost 4 bases and 3 bases respectively, with 16 bases between them. CDR3 DNA: TGTGCCAGCAGTTCCACCAGCCTTGGTGGCTACGAGCAGTACTTC. This codes for CASSSTSLGGYEQYF.

The chain joins TRBV5-1 to TRBJ1-5, with a possible D match to TRBD1 (5 bases). Germline CDR1 and CDR2: SGHRS and YFSETQ. Trimming cost V 0 bases and J 6 bases, with 13 bases left between them. This CDR3 is 15 amino acids long. The CDR3 sequence is CASSLDPGPGQPQHF. CDR3 nucleotides: TGCGCCAGCAGCTTGGATCCGGGGCCGGGTCAGCCCCAGCATTTT.

This clone was found once. This chain joins TRBV11-2 and TRBJ2-2; D might be TRBD1 or TRBD2, each matching 6 bases. Trimming left V 6 bases short and J 2 bases short, with 13 bases between. The CDR3 has 15 amino acids. CDR1 is SGHAT, CDR2 FQNNGV, per germline. CDR3 in DNA: TGTGCCAGCAGGACCACAGGGACTAACACCGGGGAGCTGTTTTTT. This encodes CASRTTGTNTGELFF.

This clone was seen only once. This chain uses TRBV30 with TRBJ1-1; D ambiguous. The V and J ends lost 2 bases and 8 bases respectively, with 9 bases between them. Germline V CDR1 and CDR2: GTSNPN, SVGIG (reference sequence). The CDR3 contains 11 residues. The CDR3 sequence is CAWSHRLEAFF. The CDR3 DNA is TGTGCCTGGAGTCATCGGTTGGAAGCTTTCTTT.